A selection of T cell receptor beta chains follows, all from one sample in a study of blood T cell repertoires in COVID-19. Clones were sequenced by immunoSEQ multiplex PCR, and TCRdb holds only the in-frame ones, with some missing. The repertoire holds some 150,000 clones, with around nine tenths as singletons. The specimen sequenced was peripheral blood. These receptors were obtained from a man between 65 and 85 years old with acute or convalescent COVID-19. Both conserved end residues are part of each CDR3. The D gene is left open where the match is weak. Clone size, where shown, is once, few, many, or a class for clones that have expanded.

J gene,clone size,V gene,D gene,CDR3 DNA,CDR3 protein
TRBJ2-5,-,TRBV19,TRBD1,TGTGCCAGTAGTAGCCGGGACAGGGTGGGCGAGACCCAGTACTTC,CASSSRDRVGETQYF
TRBJ2-7,-,TRBV28,TRBD2,TGTGCCAGCAGTTTGCCCGGGGCTAGCGGGACCTTAGTGAGGTACTTC,CASSLPGASGTLVRYF
TRBJ1-2,-,TRBV4-3,TRBD1,TGCGCCAGCAGCCCTACTCATCCGCCAGGGGACAGGGCCTATGGCTACACCTTC,CASSPTHPPGDRAYGYTF
TRBJ2-1,-,TRBV7-9,-,TGTGCCAGCGCGACCACTGGGGGGAAGGGTGGGCAGTTCTTC,CASATTGGKGGQFF
TRBJ1-6,few,TRBV7-9,TRBD1,TGTGCCAGCAGCTTACTGGGACAGACCAATTCACCCCTCCACTTT,CASSLLGQTNSPLHF
TRBJ2-2,-,TRBV7-9,TRBD1,TGTGCCAGCAGCTTATCAGACAGGGGGTCCACCGGGGAGCTGTTTTTT,CASSLSDRGSTGELFF
TRBJ2-7,-,TRBV5-1,TRBD2,TGCGCCAGCAGCTTGGTGACTAGCGCCGCCTACGAGCAGTACTTC,CASSLVTSAAYEQYF
TRBJ1-1,-,TRBV5-1,-,TGCGCCAGCAGCACGACTACGATGAACACTGAAGCTTTCTTT,CASSTTTMNTEAFF
TRBJ2-3,once,TRBV24-1,-,TGTGCCACCAGTGATTTCCGGACAGATAGCACAGATACGCAGTATTTT,CATSDFRTDSTDTQYF
TRBJ1-3,-,TRBV6-2/TRBV6-3,TRBD1,TGTGCCAGCAGTTACACAGGGGCTGGAAACACCATATATTTT,CASSYTGAGNTIYF
TRBJ2-1,-,TRBV7-3,-,TGTGCCAGCAGCTTAGGAACAGGGTTAGGCAATGAGCAGTTCTTC,CASSLGTGLGNEQFF
TRBJ2-1,-,TRBV9,TRBD2,TGTGCCAGCAGCGTAGCTGATATCGGGCTAGCGGGTTTTAATGAGCAGTTCTTC,CASSVADIGLAGFNEQFF
TRBJ1-2,-,TRBV7-3,TRBD1,TGTGCCAGCAGCTTAAGACAGGGCTATGGCTACACCTTC,CASSLRQGYGYTF
TRBJ2-1,-,TRBV18,-,TGTGCCAGCTCACCGGGGGCCAACAATGAGCAGTTCTTC,CASSPGANNEQFF
TRBJ2-1,-,TRBV20-1,-,TGCAGTCTAATAAGCAATGAGCAGTTCTTC,CSLISNEQFF
TRBJ1-3,-,TRBV30,-,TGTGCCTGGGGGGCAGCAGGCGACTCTGGAAACACCATATATTTT,CAWGAAGDSGNTIYF
TRBJ1-6,-,TRBV19,TRBD1,TGTGCCAGTAGTATTCGGCACAGGGGGCTTTCACCCCTCCACTTT,CASSIRHRGLSPLHF
TRBJ1-5,-,TRBV4-1,TRBD1,TGCGCCAGCAGCGAGGTAGGGGGCCCATCATATCAGCCCCAGCATTTT,CASSEVGGPSYQPQHF
TRBJ2-2,-,TRBV19,TRBD2,TGTGCCAGTAGTATCGGGGGGGATAGAGGGGAGCTGTTTTTT,CASSIGGDRGELFF
TRBJ1-1,-,TRBV7-2,TRBD1,TGTGCCAGCAGCCCAAACAGGGGGCGGACTGAAGCTTTCTTT,CASSPNRGRTEAFF
TRBJ2-7,-,TRBV18,-,TGTGCCAGCTCACCCACACGACAGGACTCCTACGAGCAGTACTTC,CASSPTRQDSYEQYF
TRBJ1-2,-,TRBV2,-,TGTGCCAGCAGCTCTCTAACCCGCGGGAGCTACACCTTC,CASSSLTRGSYTF
TRBJ2-3,-,TRBV2,-,TGTGCCAGCAGTTTAACCAAGCGAGATACGCAGTATTTT,CASSLTKRDTQYF
TRBJ1-1,-,TRBV28,TRBD1,TGTGCCAGCAACACGAGATCAAGGACAGGCCTAGAAGCTTTCTTT,CASNTRSRTGLEAFF
TRBJ1-1,-,TRBV29-1,-,TGCAGCGTTCAGGTGAACACTGAAGCTTTCTTT,CSVQVNTEAFF
TRBJ2-2,-,TRBV2,TRBD2,TGTGCCAGCAAGGGTCTAGCGGGAGGGTCCGGGGAGCTGTTTTTT,CASKGLAGGSGELFF
TRBJ2-7,-,TRBV7-8,-,TGTGCCAGCAGCTTAGTGGTGGGAGTGGGTTACGAGCAGTACTTC,CASSLVVGVGYEQYF
TRBJ2-3,once,TRBV19,TRBD2,TGTGCCAGTAGTATCTCTAGCGGGGCGGATACGCAGTATTTT,CASSISSGADTQYF
TRBJ2-7,-,TRBV18,-,TGTGCCAGCTCACCGGGGGGACCGTACGAGCAGTACTTC,CASSPGGPYEQYF
TRBJ1-2,-,TRBV24-1,TRBD1,TGTGCCACCAGTGATTGGCGGACAGGGGGCAGCTACACCTTC,CATSDWRTGGSYTF
TRBJ2-5,-,TRBV6-5,-,TGTGCCAGCAGTATCGCTCCAGGCCAAGAGACCCAGTACTTC,CASSIAPGQETQYF
TRBJ1-5,-,TRBV19,TRBD1,TGTGCCAGTGGGACAGACCGGGTCAATCAGCCCCAGCATTTT,CASGTDRVNQPQHF
TRBJ1-6,-,TRBV19,-,TGTGCCAGTAGAGGGGATTCCAATTCACCCCTCCACTTT,CASRGDSNSPLHF
TRBJ1-1,-,TRBV28,-,TGTGCCAGCAGTCCCCTGGGGGGGCTCATGAACACTGAAGCTTTCTTT,CASSPLGGLMNTEAFF
TRBJ2-7,-,TRBV23-1,-,TGCGCCAGCCGAGGCCGGGGATCTTGGTACGAGCAGTACTTC,CASRGRGSWYEQYF
TRBJ1-3,-,TRBV10-3,-,TGTGCCATCAGCCCCACAGGCATCCGGAACACCATATATTTT,CAISPTGIRNTIYF
TRBJ2-2,-,TRBV5-1,TRBD1,TGCGCCAGCAGCGTTCCGGGACAGGTTCCCCATTCGAACACCGGGGAGCTGTTTTTT,CASSVPGQVPHSNTGELFF
TRBJ2-7,-,TRBV30,-,TGTGCCTGGAGTGTCCTGTACGAGCAGTACTTC,CAWSVLYEQYF
TRBJ2-6,-,TRBV3-1/TRBV3-2,-,TGTGCCAGCAGCCAACCGGACAGCCCCTCTGGGGCCAACGTCCTGACTTTC,CASSQPDSPSGANVLTF
TRBJ2-7,few,TRBV4-2,-,TGTGCCAGCAGCCAAGAAGGGGGAAGGGCCTACGAGCAGTACTTC,CASSQEGGRAYEQYF
TRBJ1-4,-,TRBV4-3,-,TGCGCCAGCAGCCAAGATGCAACACCGATTAATGAAAAACTGTTTTTT,CASSQDATPINEKLFF
TRBJ1-3,-,TRBV6-2/TRBV6-3,-,TGTGCCAGCAGTTACGGGGCCGTCGGAAACACCATATATTTT,CASSYGAVGNTIYF
TRBJ1-4,-,TRBV3-1/TRBV3-2,-,TGTGCCAGCAGCCAATGGACTACAACTAATGAAAAACTGTTTTTT,CASSQWTTTNEKLFF
TRBJ2-5,-,TRBV6-1,-,TGTGCCAGCAGTGAACGGGGGAGACGGCTAGAGACCCAGTACTTC,CASSERGRRLETQYF
TRBJ1-4,few,TRBV11-2,TRBD1,TGTGCCAGCAGCCCCCCGGACAGGGATGAAAAACTGTTTTTT,CASSPPDRDEKLFF
TRBJ1-1,-,TRBV3-1/TRBV3-2,-,TGTGCCAGCAGCCAAGTGAGCGGCACTGAAGCTTTCTTT,CASSQVSGTEAFF
TRBJ2-1,few,TRBV19,-,TGTGCCAGTAGTATAACCCTACTTGCGGAATACAATGAGCAGTTCTTC,CASSITLLAEYNEQFF
TRBJ1-5,-,TRBV4-2,-,TGTGCCAGCAGCCTCACTCAGGGAGGGAATCAGCCCCAGCATTTT,CASSLTQGGNQPQHF
TRBJ2-7,-,TRBV27,-,TGTGCCAGCAAAGTGATCAGGGAAACCTACGAGCAGTACTTC,CASKVIRETYEQYF
TRBJ1-2,-,TRBV9,-,TGTGCCAGCAGCGTGGGGGGGCAGAGGAATGGCTACACCTTC,CASSVGGQRNGYTF
TRBJ1-6,once,TRBV19,-,TGTGCCAGTAGTATAGTACTAAACAATTCACCCCTCCACTTT,CASSIVLNNSPLHF